The 9 T cell receptor beta chains given below trace back to one sample, sequenced in a study of identical twins. TCRdb fed the 5' RACE reads into MiXCR, producing one record per CDR3 protein. The sample holds hundreds of thousands of distinct CDR3 sequences; more than 6.5% are singletons and the top ten take 0.85% to 1%. The same specimen was also included in a second study, on yellow fever vaccine responses in identical twins.

Sequenced material: PBMCs. Receptors were obtained from a woman aged 18 to 35 in good health.

This clonotype was detected a few times. The V gene is TRBV7-2, the J gene TRBJ2-1; D not resolved. The germline V gene encodes CDR1 SGHTA and CDR2 FQGNSA. The CDR3 is made up of 15 amino acids. With 3 bases removed from V and 4 bases from J, the gap between germline ends came to 13 bases. The CDR3 DNA reads as TGTGCCAGCAGCTTCGCCCCGCACGGATACAATGAGCAGTTCTTC. Translation: CASSFAPHGYNEQFF.

The V call is TRBV9, the J call TRBJ2-3; 9 nucleotides agree with TRBD2. Germline CDR1 reads SGDLS; CDR2 reads YYNGEE. This CDR3 contains 15 residues. The V gene end was trimmed by 4 bases and the J gene end by 4 bases; junction bases not matched to a gene: 7. The CDR3: CASSPQAGGADTQYF. For the CDR3, the DNA is TGTGCCAGCAGCCCGCAAGCGGGGGGCGCAGATACGCAGTATTTT.

This clonotype was seen repeatedly, ten times or more. The genes are TRBV15 and TRBJ2-7; possible D gene TRBD1, 7 bases. The CDR3 contains 15 residues. Germline V gene lookup returns CDR1 LNHNV and CDR2 YYDKDF (reference sequence). V was shortened by 0 bases and J by 4 bases, with 13 bases between the two germline ends. The CDR3 DNA reads as TGTGCCACCAGCAGAGATACGTCAGGGGGGTACGAGCAGTACTTC. Protein sequence: CATSRDTSGGYEQYF.

This clonotype was counted only a few times. This CDR3 reads CASSLAGGTSETQYF. The CDR3 coding sequence is TGTGCCAGCAGCTTGGCGGGAGGGACAAGTGAGACCCAGTACTTC. This chain joins TRBV7-8 and TRBJ2-5; the match to TRBD2 covers 9 bases. This CDR3 is 15 amino acids long. The germline gives CDR1 SGHVS, CDR2 FQNEAQ. With V trimmed by 3 bases and J by 5 bases, 7 bases remained unmatched.

The chain recombines TRBV3-1 with TRBJ2-3; tentatively, D is TRBD2 (6 bases). CDR1 and CDR2 (germline): LGHDT, YNNKEL (reference sequence). With 0 bases removed from V and 10 bases from J, the gap between germline ends came to 11 bases. CDR3 length equals 13 residues. The CDR3 reads CASSQDRGTPQYF. CDR3 in DNA: TGTGCCAGCAGCCAAGATCGCGGGACGCCGCAGTATTTT.

The genes are TRBV12-3 or TRBV12-4 and TRBJ2-7; D ambiguous. There are 12 residues in the CDR3. V dropped 5 bases and J dropped 5 bases, with 10 bases sitting between them. This chain's CDR3 is CASSPQFNEQYF. The CDR3 bases are TGTGCCAGCAGTCCGCAGTTCAACGAGCAGTACTTC.

The V and J genes are TRBV12-3 or TRBV12-4 and TRBJ2-1; 8 bases agree with TRBD1. This CDR3 comprises 13 residues. J lost 9 bases, V lost 6 bases, and 7 bases had no gene match. CDR3 in DNA: TGTGCCAGCAGACCCGACAGGGGTCCTGAGCAGTTCTTC. Its protein is CASRPDRGPEQFF.

The chain recombines TRBV6-1 with TRBJ2-2, with TRBD1 matching over 8 bases. Trimming cost V 6 bases and J 3 bases; bases outside gene matches: 6. Germline V gives CDR1 MNHNS, CDR2 SASEGT. This CDR3 has 15 residues. The CDR3 DNA reads as TGTGCCAGCAGGCGACAGGGGAAGCACACCGGGGAGCTGTTTTTT. Translation gives CASRRQGKHTGELFF.

This sequence joins TRBV6-4 and TRBJ2-1; TRBD2 matches at 13 bases. The CDR3 has 16 amino acids. V shed 6 bases, J shed 4 bases, and the junction held 6 bases outside the gene matches. Germline CDR1 is MRHNA and CDR2 is SNTAGT. CDR3 DNA: TGTGCCAGCAGGGCGACTAGCGGGGGGATGTACAATGAGCAGTTCTTC. This codes for CASRATSGGMYNEQFF.